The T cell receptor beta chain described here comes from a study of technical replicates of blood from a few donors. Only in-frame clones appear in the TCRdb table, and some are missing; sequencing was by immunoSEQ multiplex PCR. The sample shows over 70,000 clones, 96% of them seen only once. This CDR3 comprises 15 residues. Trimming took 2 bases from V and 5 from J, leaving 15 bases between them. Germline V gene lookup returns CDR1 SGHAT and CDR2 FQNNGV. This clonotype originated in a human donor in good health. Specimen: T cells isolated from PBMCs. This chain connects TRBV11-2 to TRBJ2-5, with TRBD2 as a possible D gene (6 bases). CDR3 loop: CASSLRGNSEETQYF. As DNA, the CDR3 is TGTGCCAGCAGCTTACGGGGGAATTCGGAGGAGACCCAGTACTTC.